These 7 T cell receptor beta chains originate from one sample sequenced in a study of T cell repertoires in cytomegalovirus infection. One entry per CDR3 protein, called by TCRdb with MiXCR from the reads. The sample has some 220,000 distinct CDR3 sequences, 5% to 8.5% seen once. Sequences were obtained from PBMCs. The source is a human donor in good health (CMV status not recorded). Some clones in this sample may be carry-over from other donors' samples.

As concerns this clonotype: A much larger clone is a single base away; this may be a read error. The genes are TRBV30 and TRBJ1-1; D is unclear. Germline CDR1 reads GTSNPN; CDR2 reads SVGIG (reference sequence). The CDR3 is made up of 14 amino acids. The CDR3 sequence: CVWSPLMQIPEAFF. In DNA, the CDR3 is TGTGTCTGGAGTCCGTTAATGCAGATCCCTGAAGCTTTCTTT.

This chain connects TRBV9 to TRBJ2-3, with 7 bases identical to TRBD2. The germline CDR1 and CDR2 sequences are SGDLS and YYNGEE. The CDR3 runs 15 residues. The V and J ends lost 3 bases and 4 bases, in that order; junction bases with no gene match: 8. Here the CDR3 DNA reads TGTGCCAGCAGCGAGACTAGCTCGGGCGCAGATACGCAGTATTTT. Protein product: CASSETSSGADTQYF. The full variable domain, with the rest looked up from reference TRBV9 and TRBJ2-3, is DSGVTQTPKHLITATGQRVTLRCSPRSGDLSVYWYQQSLDQGLQFLIQYYNGEERAKGNILERFSAQQFPDLHSELNLSSLELGDSALYFCASSETSSGADTQYFGPGTRLTVL.

This clonotype was detected ten times or more. The V call is TRBV29-1, the J call TRBJ1-1; 9 nucleotides align to TRBD1. Germline V gene lookup returns CDR1 SQVTM and CDR2 ANQGSEA. The CDR3 runs to 14 residues. The J segment lost 1 base and the V segment lost 7 bases, leaving 7 bases of the junction unmatched. The DNA of the CDR3 is TGCAGCGGGGGACGGACAGGGGCGAACACTGAAGCTTTCTTT. Encoded protein: CSGGRTGANTEAFF.

In this sample, this clonotype turned up many times. The V call is TRBV4-2, the J call TRBJ2-3, with D unresolved. The CDR3 extends over 14 amino acids. Germline V gene lookup returns CDR1 LGHNA and CDR2 YNFKEQ. V gave up 0 bases and J gave up 6 bases, with 10 bases separating them. CDR3 loop: CASSQDHVEDTQYF. CDR3 bases: TGTGCCAGCAGCCAAGATCACGTGGAGGATACGCAGTATTTT.

The chain carries TRBV20-1 and TRBJ1-5; the match to TRBD1 covers 7 bases. The CDR3 has 15 amino acids. V shed 0 bases and J 1 base; nucleotides not matched to a gene: 3. Germline CDR1 and CDR2: DFQATT and SNEGSKA (reference sequence). As DNA, the CDR3 is TGCAGTGCTAGAGATCCGGGACAGAGCAATCAGCCCCAGCATTTT. Translated, it gives CSARDPGQSNQPQHF.

This sequence joins TRBV6-2 or TRBV6-3 and TRBJ1-1; D is unresolved. Germline CDR1 MNHEY, CDR2 SVGEGT. This CDR3 spans 14 amino acids. The ends were cut back, 1 base at V and 4 bases at J, with 10 bases in the middle. The CDR3 reads CASSYYGGPTEAFF. CDR3 nucleotide sequence: TGTGCCAGCAGTTACTATGGTGGGCCCACTGAAGCTTTCTTT.

This clonotype was counted at least ten times. J is TRBJ2-2 and V is TRBV20-1; the match to TRBD2 covers 8 bases. The CDR3 length is 19 residues. Germline V gives CDR1 DFQATT, CDR2 SNEGSKA (reference sequence). The junction had 21 bases not matched to a gene; V was cut back by 3 bases and J by 6 bases. The CDR3 loop is CSARGGVGAGGPRAGELFF. The CDR3 region has the DNA TGCAGTGCTAGGGGGGGGGTCGGCGCGGGGGGCCCAAGGGCCGGGGAGCTGTTTTTT.